This T cell receptor (beta chain) was found in a study of cytomegalovirus exposure and HLA in healthy donors. Germline V gene data show CDR1 as SNHLY and CDR2 as FYNNEI. Trimming at V came to 8 bases and at J to 5 bases, leaving 13 bases not matched to a gene. CDR3 length: 15 amino acids. The primer mix had 60 Vbeta and 13 Jbeta primers. Some clones are missing from TCRdb's copy, which holds only in-frame ones; the method was immunoSEQ multiplex PCR. The sample has 150,000 or so clones; around 82% are singletons. The TCR comes from a boy aged 2-15 years in good health and CMV-seronegative. V usage is TRBV2 and J usage is TRBJ2-5; 8 bases are shared with TRBD2. Sequencing was performed on PBMCs. The CDR3 here is CASQPSGRRGETQYF. CDR3 in DNA: TGTGCCAGCCAGCCGAGCGGGAGAAGGGGGGAGACCCAGTACTTC.